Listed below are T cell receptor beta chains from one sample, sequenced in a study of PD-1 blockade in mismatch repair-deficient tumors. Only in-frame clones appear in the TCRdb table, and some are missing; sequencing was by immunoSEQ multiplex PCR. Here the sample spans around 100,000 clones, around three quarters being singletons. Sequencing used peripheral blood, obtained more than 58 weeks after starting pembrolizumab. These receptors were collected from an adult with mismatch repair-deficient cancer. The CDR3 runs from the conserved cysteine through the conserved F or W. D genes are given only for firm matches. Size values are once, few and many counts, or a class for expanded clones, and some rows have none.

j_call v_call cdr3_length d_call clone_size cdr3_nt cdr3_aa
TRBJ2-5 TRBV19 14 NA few TGTGCCAGTAGTATAGTACAGGGCGGAGAGACCCAGTACTTC CASSIVQGGETQYF
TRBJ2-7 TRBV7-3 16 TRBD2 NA TGTGCCAGCAGCTTCACCCTAGCGGGAGGGGACTACGAGCAGTACTTC CASSFTLAGGDYEQYF
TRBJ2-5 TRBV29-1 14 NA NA TGCAGCGTTGAAGGGGGACTGCACCTAGAGACCCAGTACTTC CSVEGGLHLETQYF
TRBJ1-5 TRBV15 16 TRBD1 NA TGTGCCACCAGCAGAGTTGGGACAGGGAACCCTCAGCCCCAGCATTTT CATSRVGTGNPQPQHF
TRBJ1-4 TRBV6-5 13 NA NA TGTGCCAGCAGTTACTCCGGGGCTGAAAAACTGTTTTTT CASSYSGAEKLFF
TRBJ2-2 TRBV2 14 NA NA TGTGCCAGCAGGGGGGACGTGAACACCGGGGAGCTGTTTTTT CASRGDVNTGELFF
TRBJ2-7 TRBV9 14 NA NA TGTGCCAGCAGCGTGGAGGTAGCGTCCTACGAGCAGTACTTC CASSVEVASYEQYF
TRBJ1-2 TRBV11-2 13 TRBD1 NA TGTGCCAGCAGCTTAGGACAGGGGTATGGCTACACCTTC CASSLGQGYGYTF
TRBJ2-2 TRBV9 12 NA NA TGTGCCAGCTCCCCCGGATCCGGGGAGCTGTTTTTT CASSPGSGELFF
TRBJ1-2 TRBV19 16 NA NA TGTGCCAGTAGTCCGGGGGGAGGGATTTTTTTCTATGGCTACACCTTC CASSPGGGIFFYGYTF
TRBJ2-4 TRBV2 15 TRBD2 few TGTGCCAGCAGCCCCCGGGGGGGGACCAAAAACATTCAGTACTTC CASSPRGGTKNIQYF
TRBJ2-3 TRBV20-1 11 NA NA TGCAGTGCTAGGTCATCCGATACGCAGTATTTT CSARSSDTQYF
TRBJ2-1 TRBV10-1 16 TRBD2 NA TGCGCCAGCAGTCCTAGCGGGAGGGGCGACTACAATGAGCAGTTCTTC CASSPSGRGDYNEQFF
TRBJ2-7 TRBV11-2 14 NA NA TGTGCCAGCAGCCCAACAAGGGGCCCCTACGAGCAGTACTTC CASSPTRGPYEQYF
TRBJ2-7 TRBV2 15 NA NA TGTGCCAGCAGCCAGGTCCAAGACAGACCCTACGAGCAGTACTTC CASSQVQDRPYEQYF
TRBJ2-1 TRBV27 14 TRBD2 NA TGTGCCAGCAGTTTCCGACTAGCGTCTAATGAGCAGTTCTTC CASSFRLASNEQFF
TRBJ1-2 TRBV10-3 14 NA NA TGTGCCATCAGTGATATTGGGGTCGGGGATGGCTACACCTTC CAISDIGVGDGYTF
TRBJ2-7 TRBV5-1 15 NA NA TGCGCCAGCAGCTCGAGGGATCGGGTTTCCTACGAGCAGTACTTC CASSSRDRVSYEQYF
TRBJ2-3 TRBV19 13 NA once TGTGCCAGTAGTATCACGAACACAGATACGCAGTATTTT CASSITNTDTQYF
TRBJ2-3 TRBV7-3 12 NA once TGTGCCAGCAGCTTAAGCACAGATACGCAGTATTTT CASSLSTDTQYF
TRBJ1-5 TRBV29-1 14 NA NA TGCAGCGTTGTACTAGCGACAGTGGGCCAGCCCCAGCATTTT CSVVLATVGQPQHF
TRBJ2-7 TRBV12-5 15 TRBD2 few TGTGCTAGTGGACGAACTAGCGGGAGTGTTTCCGAGCAGTACTTC CASGRTSGSVSEQYF
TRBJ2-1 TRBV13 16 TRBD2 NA TGTGCCAGCAGCATAAAGCTAGCGGGGGGAACCGATGAGCAGTTCTTC CASSIKLAGGTDEQFF
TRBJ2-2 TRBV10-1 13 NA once TGCGCCAGCAGCGGTGGGAACACCGGGGAGCTGTTTTTT CASSGGNTGELFF
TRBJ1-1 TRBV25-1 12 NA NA TGTGCCAGCAGTGAACCGATCGGAAAAGCTTTCTTT CASSEPIGKAFF
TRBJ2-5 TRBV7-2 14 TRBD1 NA TGTGCCAGCAGCCCGGGACAGGGGAGGGAGACCCAGTACTTC CASSPGQGRETQYF
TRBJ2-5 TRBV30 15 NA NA TGTGCCTGGAGTGTCCAGGGGCGATCCCAAGAGACCCAGTACTTC CAWSVQGRSQETQYF
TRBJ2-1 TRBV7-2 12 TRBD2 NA TGTGCCAGCAGCTTAGGCGGGAGGGGGGAGTTCTTC CASSLGGRGEFF
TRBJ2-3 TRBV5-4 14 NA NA TGTGCCAGCAGCTTGTCGGTAGGCACAGATACGCAGTATTTT CASSLSVGTDTQYF